Below are 8 T cell receptor beta chains sequenced from a single sample in a study of response to subunit inactivated influenza vaccine. TCRdb analysed the RT-PCR reads with MiXCR anew, one entry per CDR3 protein. The profile shows hundreds of thousands of distinct CDR3 sequences, 11% of them singletons. The source was PBMCs from blood, collected about 6 weeks after vaccination. The source of these receptors is a man aged 50 or older who received an inactivated influenza vaccine.

The chain is built from TRBV5-1 and TRBJ2-2; 10 bases are shared with TRBD1. In germline, CDR1 is SGHRS, CDR2 YFSETQ. CDR3 length equals 14 residues. V gave up 5 bases and J gave up 9 bases; unmatched junction bases: 7. The CDR3 region has the DNA TGCGCCAGCAGAGGACAGGGGGTCATCAGGGAGCTGTTTTTT. Translated, it gives CASRGQGVIRELFF. Drawing the rest from reference TRBV5-1 and TRBJ2-2, the complete variable domain is KAGVTQTPRYLIKTRGQQVTLSCSPISGHRSVSWYQQTPGQGLQFLFEYFSETQRNKGNFPGRFSGRQFSNSRSEMNVSTLELGDSALYLCASRGQGVIRELFFGEGSRLTVL.

This CDR3 reads CATSEGGQFNQPQHF. CDR3 nucleotides: TGTGCCACCAGTGAGGGGGGACAATTCAATCAGCCCCAGCATTTT. The V gene is TRBV24-1, the J gene TRBJ1-5; D perhaps matches TRBD1 (6 bases). The germline V and J ends were trimmed by 4 bases and 3 bases, with 12 bases remaining between them. CDR1 KGHDR and CDR2 SFDVKD come from the germline V gene. This CDR3 region has 15 residues.

This clonotype was seen repeatedly, ten times or more. The rearrangement joins TRBV5-6 to TRBJ1-2; 12 bases are a match to TRBD1. The CDR3 is 13 residues long. Germline V gives CDR1 SGHDT, CDR2 YYEEEE. V lost 4 bases, J lost 6 bases, and 1 base stayed unmatched. CDR3 sequence reads: CASSGTGGNGYTF. CDR3 bases: TGTGCCAGCAGCGGGACAGGGGGCAATGGCTACACCTTC.

This clonotype was seen more than once but under ten times. The chain employs TRBV29-1 and TRBJ2-1; the match to TRBD2 covers 8 bases. V shed 4 bases and J 5 bases; nucleotides not matched to a gene: 16. The CDR3 sequence is 17 residues long. Germline V CDR1 and CDR2: SQVTM, ANQGSEA. Here the CDR3 reads CSVGPPVAGSIHNEQFF. The CDR3, as DNA: TGCAGCGTTGGTCCCCCCGTAGCGGGATCGATCCACAATGAGCAGTTCTTC.

This clonotype has only a few counts. The chain uses TRBV20-1 and TRBJ2-2; D possibly corresponds to TRBD2 (5 bases). CDR1 is DFQATT and CDR2 is SNEGSKA in the germline V gene (reference sequence). The V and J ends lost 0 bases and 2 bases respectively, with 13 bases between them. This CDR3 comprises 16 residues. CDR3: CSARDLVGVNTGELFF. Here the CDR3 DNA reads TGCAGTGCTAGAGATCTCGTCGGGGTCAACACCGGGGAGCTGTTTTTT.

Many counts were recorded for this clonotype. The chain has TRBV4-2 and TRBJ2-4; D gene uncertain. CDR3 length equals 15 residues. Looked up from germline, CDR1 is LGHNA and CDR2 is YNFKEQ. Trimming stripped 0 bases from V and 6 bases from J, with 12 bases between. The CDR3 sequence is CASSQDNLQGNIQYF. The CDR3 DNA sequence: TGTGCCAGCAGCCAAGATAACCTACAAGGAAACATTCAGTACTTC.

This clonotype has a handful of counts. The chain combines TRBV20-1 with TRBJ2-1, with D unclear. The germline gives CDR1 DFQATT, CDR2 SNEGSKA (reference sequence). V was cut by 4 bases and J by 7 bases, with 5 bases left in between. The CDR3 consists of 10 residues. CDR3 region: CSATQNEQFF. The CDR3 nucleotides read TGCAGTGCTACCCAGAATGAGCAGTTCTTC.

This clonotype was observed a few times. This CDR3 is CASSGGQGKNIQYF. The CDR3 region has the DNA TGTGCCAGCAGTGGGGGACAGGGAAAAAACATTCAGTACTTC. The chain couples TRBV25-1 to TRBJ2-4, with 9 bases matching TRBD1. Germline CDR1 MGHDK, CDR2 SYGVNS. This CDR3 is built from 14 residues. J was trimmed by 4 bases and V by 4 bases; bases with no gene match: 2.